This TCR beta chain comes out of a study of blood T cell repertoires in COVID-19. The wider study: T cells, B-cell-depleted T cells, or PBMCs supplied cDNA or gDNA.

Trimming removed 0 bases at V and 2 bases at J, with 11 bases between. This CDR3 comprises 16 residues. CDR1 and CDR2 (germline): SGHRS, YFSETQ. Sequencing used immunoSEQ multiplex PCR; TCRdb keeps in-frame clones, though not all of them. Here the sample spans 88,000 or so clones, roughly 80% being singletons. The sequenced sample consisted of peripheral blood. The clonotype comes from a human donor in a cohort sampled during active COVID-19. The chain is built from TRBV5-1 and TRBJ2-2; weak D call: TRBD1 (6 bases). CDR3: CASSLAPTGNTGELFF. The DNA for the CDR3 is TGCGCCAGCAGCTTGGCCCCGACAGGAAACACCGGGGAGCTGTTTTTT. Combining the CDR3 with reference TRBV5-1 and TRBJ2-2 gives the whole variable domain KAGVTQTPRYLIKTRGQQVTLSCSPISGHRSVSWYQQTPGQGLQFLFEYFSETQRNKGNFPGRFSGRQFSNSRSEMNVSTLELGDSALYLCASSLAPTGNTGELFFGEGSRLTVL.